The rows below give T cell receptor beta chains drawn from one sample of a study of post-analysis software for immune sequencing data. In TCRdb, the PCR reads were re-called with MiXCR into one record per CDR3 protein. The sample records fewer than 850,000 distinct CDR3 sequences, just over 45% being singletons. The sample comprised blood. The receptors stem from a girl aged 10 to 17 with multiple sclerosis. Both conserved end residues are part of each CDR3. Fields, in order: J gene, CDR3 length, V gene, CDR3 protein.

j_call: TRBJ2-3; cdr3_length: 14; v_call: TRBV2; cdr3_aa: CASRETPLADTQYF
j_call: TRBJ2-7; cdr3_length: 16; v_call: TRBV12-3/TRBV12-4; cdr3_aa: CASSPAGTGLPYEQYF
j_call: TRBJ2-1; cdr3_length: 17; v_call: TRBV4-2; cdr3_aa: CASSSWDSGSAYNEQFF
j_call: TRBJ2-7; cdr3_length: 12; v_call: TRBV4-1; cdr3_aa: CASSPDEYEQYF
j_call: TRBJ2-1; cdr3_length: 18; v_call: TRBV11-1; cdr3_aa: CASSSTPGTSGNHNEQFF
j_call: TRBJ2-7; cdr3_length: 13; v_call: TRBV10-1; cdr3_aa: CASGGTVLSEQYF
j_call: TRBJ2-7; cdr3_length: 14; v_call: TRBV7-8; cdr3_aa: CASSLLTASYEQYF
j_call: TRBJ2-3; cdr3_length: 15; v_call: TRBV6-5; cdr3_aa: CASSYSGQGSDTQYF
j_call: TRBJ2-1; cdr3_length: 17; v_call: TRBV6-5; cdr3_aa: CASSWPPGTSGTNEQFF
j_call: TRBJ2-7; cdr3_length: 13; v_call: TRBV5-1; cdr3_aa: CASSLNSAYEQYF
j_call: TRBJ2-3; cdr3_length: 17; v_call: TRBV7-3; cdr3_aa: CASSLAGDRGRTDTQYF
j_call: TRBJ2-5; cdr3_length: 14; v_call: TRBV20-1; cdr3_aa: CSARGGGLEETQYF
j_call: TRBJ2-7; cdr3_length: 13; v_call: TRBV19; cdr3_aa: CASSTGHLYEQYF
j_call: TRBJ2-5; cdr3_length: 15; v_call: TRBV7-2; cdr3_aa: CASSPLVRGGETQYF
j_call: TRBJ1-2; cdr3_length: 11; v_call: TRBV29-1; cdr3_aa: CSVEESKGYTF
j_call: TRBJ1-4; cdr3_length: 15; v_call: TRBV7-9; cdr3_aa: CASSAGQSTNEKLFF
j_call: TRBJ2-4; cdr3_length: 15; v_call: TRBV5-5; cdr3_aa: CASSLLGAAKNIQYF
j_call: TRBJ2-1; cdr3_length: 13; v_call: TRBV15; cdr3_aa: CATGTSSVNEQFF
j_call: TRBJ2-3; cdr3_length: 17; v_call: TRBV27; cdr3_aa: CASGESEAGGSTDTQYF
j_call: TRBJ2-3; cdr3_length: 16; v_call: TRBV10-3; cdr3_aa: CAISFGDSKHTDTQYF
j_call: TRBJ2-1; cdr3_length: 15; v_call: TRBV20-1; cdr3_aa: CSARDERGPYNEQFF
j_call: TRBJ2-7; cdr3_length: 15; v_call: TRBV15; cdr3_aa: CATSGEREKSYEQYF
j_call: TRBJ2-7; cdr3_length: 14; v_call: TRBV6-1; cdr3_aa: CASNPGQELYEQYF
j_call: TRBJ2-7; cdr3_length: 15; v_call: TRBV6-5; cdr3_aa: CASSPGEAGEWEQYF
j_call: TRBJ2-4; cdr3_length: 14; v_call: TRBV5-1; cdr3_aa: CASSLPGRKNIQYF
j_call: TRBJ2-5; cdr3_length: 16; v_call: TRBV12-3/TRBV12-4; cdr3_aa: CASSLAGLAGRETQYF
j_call: TRBJ2-3; cdr3_length: 16; v_call: TRBV20-1; cdr3_aa: CSARRLAGGPTDTQYF
j_call: NA; cdr3_length: 14; v_call: TRBV20-1; cdr3_aa: CSARGPRGPYEQYF
j_call: TRBJ2-3; cdr3_length: 17; v_call: TRBV2; cdr3_aa: CASRRLAGRSSTDTQYF
j_call: TRBJ1-1; cdr3_length: 12; v_call: TRBV29-1; cdr3_aa: CSSGTGHTEAFF
j_call: TRBJ2-1; cdr3_length: 14; v_call: TRBV29-1; cdr3_aa: CSVGPAGGYDEQFF
j_call: NA; cdr3_length: 14; v_call: TRBV4-1; cdr3_aa: CASSQDQRGDEQYF
j_call: TRBJ2-5; cdr3_length: 15; v_call: TRBV20-1; cdr3_aa: CSAHRRQDPRAPQYF
j_call: TRBJ1-2; cdr3_length: 14; v_call: TRBV11-2; cdr3_aa: CASRQIGQGLGYTF
j_call: NA; cdr3_length: 13; v_call: TRBV28; cdr3_aa: CASSLDRCYEQYF
j_call: TRBJ2-1; cdr3_length: 14; v_call: TRBV12-3/TRBV12-4; cdr3_aa: CASSPQGYYNEQFF
j_call: TRBJ2-7; cdr3_length: 14; v_call: TRBV13; cdr3_aa: CASSHTGGSGEQYF
j_call: TRBJ1-5; cdr3_length: 16; v_call: TRBV20-1; cdr3_aa: CSASPGVLGSNQPQHF
j_call: TRBJ2-4; cdr3_length: 14; v_call: TRBV11-3; cdr3_aa: CASSSNGPKNIQYF
j_call: TRBJ1-2; cdr3_length: 12; v_call: TRBV6-6; cdr3_aa: CAISNLNYDYTF